This T cell receptor (beta chain) is from a study of cytomegalovirus exposure and HLA in healthy donors. TCRdb's table, derived via immunoSEQ multiplex PCR, lists solely in-frame clones and lacks some. This table holds some 130,000 clones, approximately 82% found once. The CDR3 is 18 residues long. CDR1 is SGDLS and CDR2 is YYNGEE in the germline V gene. With V trimmed by 7 bases and J by 0 bases, 15 bases remained unmatched. General observations from the study: Most TCRs appeared rarely, but some public TCRs recurred in many donors.

As to this clone: Its antigen is as yet unknown.

The specimen sequenced was PBMCs. The clonotype originates from a man aged 30 to 39 in good health and CMV-seropositive. V usage is TRBV9 and J usage is TRBJ2-2, with TRBD2 identical over 7 bases. This CDR3 is CASGGGQKLDANTGELFF. The CDR3 nucleotides are TGTGCCAGCGGGGGAGGGCAGAAGTTAGACGCGAACACCGGGGAGCTGTTTTTT.